A single TCR beta chain is shown here with its context. This table comes from immunoSEQ multiplex PCR, and its TCRdb copy is limited to in-frame clones, with some not included. The sample holds over 70,000 clones, around nine tenths seen once. This entry is derived from a study of control samples from healthy donors and cancer patients. The specimen sequenced was PBMCs. The receptor was derived from a woman aged 45-65 years with colorectal cancer.

The CDR3 nucleotides are TGTGCCAGCAGTCCAACAAACACTTATGAGCAGTTCTTC. It translates to CASSPTNTYEQFF. The chain joins TRBV28 to TRBJ2-1; D remains ambiguous. The germline V gene has CDR1 MDHEN and CDR2 SYDVKM. The CDR3 contains 13 residues. Between the trimmed V and J ends, which lost 5 bases and 8 bases, there was a span of 13 bases.